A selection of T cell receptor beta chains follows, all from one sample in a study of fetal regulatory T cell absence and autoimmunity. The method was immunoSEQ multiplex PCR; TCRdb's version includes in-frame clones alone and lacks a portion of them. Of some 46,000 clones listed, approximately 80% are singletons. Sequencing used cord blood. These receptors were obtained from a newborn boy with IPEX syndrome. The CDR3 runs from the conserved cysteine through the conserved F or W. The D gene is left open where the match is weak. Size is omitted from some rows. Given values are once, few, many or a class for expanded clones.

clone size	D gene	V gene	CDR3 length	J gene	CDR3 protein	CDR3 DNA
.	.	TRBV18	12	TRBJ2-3	CASSPITDTQYF	TGTGCCAGCTCACCGATTACAGATACGCAGTATTTT
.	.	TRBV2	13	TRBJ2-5	CASSEAGAETQYF	TGTGCCAGCAGTGAAGCAGGGGCAGAGACCCAGTACTTC
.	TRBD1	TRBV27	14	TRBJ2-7	CASSMGQGHHEQYF	TGTGCCAGCAGTATGGGACAGGGTCACCACGAGCAGTACTTC
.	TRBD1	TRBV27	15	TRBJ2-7	CASSLSRGLGYEQYF	TGTGCCAGCAGTTTATCGAGGGGGCTGGGGTACGAGCAGTACTTC
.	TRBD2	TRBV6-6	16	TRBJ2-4	CASKGAFPGLGNIQYF	TGTGCCAGCAAAGGGGCTTTTCCGGGACTAGGAAACATTCAGTACTTC
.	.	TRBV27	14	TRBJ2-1	CASSPRLPPFMGFF	TGTGCCAGCAGTCCCCGGCTTCCCCCTTTCATGGGGTTCTTC
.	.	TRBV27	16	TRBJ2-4	CASRQGGARGKNIQYF	TGTGCCAGCCGTCAAGGGGGGGCGCGTGGCAAAAACATTCAGTACTTC
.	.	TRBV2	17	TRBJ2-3	CASSVPHRVRGTDTQYF	TGTGCCAGCAGTGTCCCCCACAGGGTGAGAGGCACAGATACGCAGTATTTT
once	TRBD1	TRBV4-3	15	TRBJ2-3	CASSRDRGLTDTQYF	TGCGCCAGCAGCCGGGACAGGGGCCTAACAGATACGCAGTATTTT
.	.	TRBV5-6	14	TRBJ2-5	CASSYVGGKETQYF	TGTGCCAGCAGCTATGTCGGGGGTAAAGAGACCCAGTACTTC
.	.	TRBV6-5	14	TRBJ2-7	CASSYSSGSYEQYF	TGTGCCAGCAGTTACTCTAGCGGCTCCTACGAGCAGTACTTC
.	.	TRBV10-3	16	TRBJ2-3	CAISEVSSGGTDTQYF	TGTGCCATCAGTGAGGTCAGCTCAGGGGGCACAGATACGCAGTATTTT
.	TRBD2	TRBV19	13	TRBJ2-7	CASSMGGRYEQYF	TGTGCCAGTAGTATGGGGGGGAGGTACGAGCAGTACTTC
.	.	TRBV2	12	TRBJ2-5	CASKGGQETQYF	TGTGCCAGCAAGGGTGGTCAAGAGACCCAGTACTTC
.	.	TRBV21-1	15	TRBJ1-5	CASSKQGERNQPQHF	TGTGCCAGCAGCAAACAGGGGGAACGCAATCAGCCCCAGCATTTT
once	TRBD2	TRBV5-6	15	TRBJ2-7	CASSPTLAGEGEQYF	TGTGCCAGCAGCCCCACACTAGCGGGAGAAGGCGAGCAGTACTTC
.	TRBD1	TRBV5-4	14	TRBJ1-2	CASSLPGTAYGYTF	TGTGCCAGCAGCTTGCCCGGGACAGCCTATGGCTACACCTTC
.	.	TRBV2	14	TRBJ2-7	CASRVYKSSYEQYF	TGTGCCAGCAGGGTCTACAAGAGCTCCTACGAGCAGTACTTC
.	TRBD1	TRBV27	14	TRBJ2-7	CASSLWQGANEQYF	TGTGCCAGCAGTTTATGGCAGGGGGCTAATGAGCAGTACTTC
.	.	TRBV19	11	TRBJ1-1	CASSGSIEAFF	TGTGCCAGTAGTGGCAGCATTGAAGCTTTCTTT
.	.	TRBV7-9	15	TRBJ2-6	CASSPGVSGANVLTF	TGTGCCAGCAGTCCAGGGGTCTCTGGGGCCAACGTCCTGACTTTC
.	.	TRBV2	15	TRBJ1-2	CASSEGRGTNYGYTF	TGTGCCAGCAGTGAGGGCAGGGGAACTAACTATGGCTACACCTTC
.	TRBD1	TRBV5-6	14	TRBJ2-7	CASSLGTGFYEQYF	TGTGCCAGCAGCTTGGGGACAGGGTTTTACGAGCAGTACTTC
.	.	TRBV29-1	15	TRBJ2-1	CSVEDRDTPYNEQFF	TGCAGCGTTGAAGATCGGGACACGCCCTACAATGAGCAGTTCTTC
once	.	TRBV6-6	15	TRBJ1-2	CASTSWEGPLYGYTF	TGTGCCAGCACTTCCTGGGAGGGGCCCCTCTATGGCTACACCTTC